A single sample is the source of the 25 T cell receptor beta chains below, sequenced in a study of blood T cell repertoires in COVID-19. The assay was immunoSEQ multiplex PCR, and TCRdb's table has in-frame clones only and misses some. This table has around 330,000 clones, roughly 90% appearing once. Sequencing was carried out using PBMCs or T cells enriched from blood (not recorded which). All receptors derive from a woman aged 40 to 55 who had recovered from COVID-19.

V and J are TRBV6-5 and TRBJ2-2, with D possibly being TRBD1 (6 bases). Deletions cut 4 bases from V and 3 bases from J, with 12 bases between. Germline V gene lookup returns CDR1 MNHEY and CDR2 SVGAGI. The CDR3 extends over 15 amino acids. The CDR3 spells CASSFQGSHTGELFF. The CDR3, as DNA: TGTGCCAGCAGTTTTCAGGGGTCTCACACCGGGGAGCTGTTTTTT.

The chain recombines TRBV2 with TRBJ1-5; no clear D gene. This CDR3 has 14 residues. CDR1 SNHLY and CDR2 FYNNEI come from the germline V gene. Trimming took 3 bases from V and 0 from J, leaving 6 bases between them. The CDR3 region is CASSDISSNQPQHF. CDR3 nucleotide sequence: TGTGCCAGCAGTGATATCAGTAGCAATCAGCCCCAGCATTTT. The full variable domain, its missing parts supplied by reference TRBV2 and TRBJ1-5, is EPEVTQTPSHQVTQMGQEVILRCVPISNHLYFYWYRQILGQKVEFLVSFYNNEISEKSEIFDDQFSVERPDGSNFTLKIRSTKLEDSAMYFCASSDISSNQPQHFGDGTRLSIL.

The chain uses TRBV29-1 and TRBJ2-7; 13 nucleotides line up with TRBD2. Germline V gene sequence: CDR1 SQVTM, CDR2 ANQGSEA. The CDR3 contains 14 residues. The trim removed 6 bases at V and 2 bases at J, leaving 4 bases unmatched. CDR3 sequence reads: CSVLGLAGAYEQYF. CDR3 DNA: TGCAGCGTCCTCGGACTAGCGGGAGCCTACGAGCAGTACTTC.

V usage is TRBV5-1 and J usage is TRBJ2-5, with 8 bases identical to TRBD2. CDR1 is SGHRS and CDR2 is YFSETQ in the germline V gene. This CDR3 is 14 amino acids long. The V segment lost 5 bases and the J segment 5 bases; nucleotides outside the gene matches: 8. CDR3 protein: CASSTGGPGETQYF. The CDR3 DNA reads TGCGCCAGCAGTACGGGAGGGCCAGGGGAGACCCAGTACTTC.

The chain is built from TRBV10-3 and TRBJ2-3; 7 nucleotides match TRBD1. Germline V gene sequence: CDR1 ENHRY, CDR2 SYGVKD. The CDR3 contains 15 residues. The trim removed 4 bases at V and 6 bases at J, leaving 10 bases unmatched. CDR3 region: CAISAEGTVGDTQYF. The DNA of the CDR3 is TGTGCCATCAGTGCAGAGGGGACAGTTGGGGATACGCAGTATTTT.

V gene TRBV12-3 or TRBV12-4 combines with J gene TRBJ1-5; D unclear. V dropped 2 bases and J dropped 4 bases, with 6 bases sitting between them. The CDR3 runs 13 residues. The CDR3 region has the DNA TGTGCCAGCAGTTTAATAGAGAATCAGCCCCAGCATTTT. It encodes CASSLIENQPQHF.

The chain carries TRBV15 and TRBJ1-2, with D possibly TRBD1 on 5 matching bases. The germline V gene has CDR1 LNHNV and CDR2 YYDKDF (reference sequence). V was clipped by 0 bases and J by 5 bases, with 16 bases between them. The CDR3 is made up of 16 amino acids. The CDR3 sequence is CATSRDHGRASYGYTF. CDR3 sequence (DNA): TGTGCCACCAGCAGAGATCACGGCAGGGCTTCTTATGGCTACACCTTC.

This rearrangement joins TRBV6-4 to TRBJ2-6; tentative D call: TRBD1 (6 bases). The CDR3 has 15 residues. CDR1 MRHNA and CDR2 SNTAGT come from the germline V gene. V was cut by 2 bases and J by 3 bases, with 8 bases left in between. CDR3 region: CASSDRGSGANVLTF. The CDR3 nucleotides read TGTGCCAGCAGTGACAGGGGGAGTGGGGCCAACGTCCTGACTTTC.

The rearrangement links TRBV19 to TRBJ2-7, with TRBD1 identical over 10 bases. Germline V gene sequence: CDR1 LNHDA, CDR2 SQIVND (reference sequence). With 5 bases clipped from V and 5 bases from J, the junction kept 9 bases outside the gene matches. CDR3 length: 15 amino acids. This CDR3 is CASSPLTGGKDEQYF. The CDR3 DNA reads TGTGCCAGTAGTCCCCTGACAGGGGGCAAGGACGAGCAGTACTTC. Full variable domain (rest looked up from reference TRBV19 and TRBJ2-7): DGGITQSPKYLFRKEGQNVTLSCEQNLNHDAMYWYRQDPGQGLRLIYYSQIVNDFQKGDIAEGYSVSREKKESFPLTVTSAQKNPTAFYLCASSPLTGGKDEQYFGPGTRLTVT.

This chain uses TRBV9 with TRBJ2-7; TRBD1 agrees at 8 bases. The junction had 7 bases not matched to a gene; V was cut back by 2 bases and J by 6 bases. The germline gives CDR1 SGDLS, CDR2 YYNGEE. This CDR3 is 14 amino acids long. CDR3 residues: CASSVRTGRGEQYF. CDR3 in DNA: TGTGCCAGCAGCGTTCGGACAGGGAGAGGCGAGCAGTACTTC.

The J gene is TRBJ1-4, the V gene TRBV19, with a tentative D call TRBD1 (5 bases). V was cut by 9 bases and J by 8 bases, with 19 bases left in between. CDR1 and CDR2 (germline): LNHDA, SQIVND (reference sequence). CDR3 length: 14 amino acids. Here the CDR3 DNA reads TGTGCCAGCACCGGACATTCTCGGGCAGAAAAACTGTTTTTT. Protein product: CASTGHSRAEKLFF.

The CDR3 spells CASSLLDRNTGELFF. CDR3 sequence (DNA): TGTGCCAGCAGCTTGTTGGACAGGAACACCGGGGAGCTGTTTTTT. The gene calls are TRBV5-4 and TRBJ2-2, with a possible D match to TRBD1 (6 bases). This CDR3 is 15 amino acids long. Germline CDR1 and CDR2: SGHNT and YYREEE (reference sequence). Trimming took off 1 base at V and 1 base at J, with 8 bases between the two ends.

The CDR3 DNA reads TGTGCCAGCAGCCGTATGGCTGCAACTAATGAAAAACTGTTTTTT. This encodes CASSRMAATNEKLFF. V usage is TRBV3-1 (or the pseudogene TRBV3-2) and J usage is TRBJ1-4; D unresolved. This CDR3 has 15 residues. Germline V lookup: CDR1 LGHDT, CDR2 YNNKEL (reference sequence). Trimming shortened V by 4 bases and J by 0 bases, and 9 bases separated the two germline ends.

This clone was seen a single time. The rearrangement links TRBV11-2 to TRBJ2-5; 15 bases match TRBD2. The CDR3 sequence is 18 residues long. The V and J ends lost 2 bases and 5 bases, in that order; junction bases with no gene match: 9. Germline V gene lookup returns CDR1 SGHAT and CDR2 FQNNGV. The CDR3 reads CASSLFGTSGGSWETQYF. CDR3 sequence (DNA): TGTGCCAGCAGCTTATTCGGGACTAGCGGGGGGAGTTGGGAGACCCAGTACTTC. Complete variable domain (other parts from reference TRBV11-2 and TRBJ2-5): EAGVAQSPRYKIIEKRQSVAFWCNPISGHATLYWYQQILGQGPKLLIQFQNNGVVDDSQLPKDRFSAERLKGVDSTLKIQPAKLEDSAVYLCASSLFGTSGGSWETQYFGPGTRLLVL.

The rearrangement joins TRBV11-3 to TRBJ1-2, with D maybe TRBD1 (6 bases). V lost 4 bases, J lost 4 bases, and 13 bases lay in between. The CDR3 extends over 14 amino acids. Germline lookup yields CDR1 SGHNT and CDR2 YENEEA. Here the CDR3 DNA reads TGTGCCAGCAGCTACTCCGGGACAACCTATGGCTACACCTTC. Translation gives CASSYSGTTYGYTF. Full variable domain (missing parts from reference TRBV11-3 and TRBJ1-2): EAGVVQSPRYKIIEKKQPVAFWCNPISGHNTLYWYLQNLGQGPELLIRYENEEAVDDSQLPKDRFSAERLKGVDSTLKIQPAELGDSAVYLCASSYSGTTYGYTFGSGTRLTVV.

In this sample, this clone turned up once. This chain connects TRBV7-9 to TRBJ1-2, with TRBD1 matching over 11 bases. The germline V gene has CDR1 SEHNR and CDR2 FQNEAQ (reference sequence). The V segment lost 5 bases and the J segment 4 bases; nucleotides outside the gene matches: 6. CDR3 length: 15 amino acids. CDR3 DNA sequence: TGTGCCAGCAGCCAGGGGACAGGGGGTACCTATGGCTACACCTTC. It specifies CASSQGTGGTYGYTF.

J is TRBJ2-6 and V is TRBV5-4; D may be TRBD1 (6 bases). The CDR3 runs to 15 residues. Germline values: CDR1 SGHNT, CDR2 YYREEE (reference sequence). The germline V and J ends were trimmed by 2 bases and 2 bases, with 8 bases remaining between them. For the CDR3, the DNA is TGTGCCAGCAGCTTACCAGGGGCTGGGGCCAACGTCCTGACTTTC. Residues: CASSLPGAGANVLTF.

This chain uses TRBV7-9 with TRBJ2-2, with 10 bases identical to TRBD1. The CDR3 runs 17 residues. V shed 5 bases, J shed 4 bases, and the junction held 10 bases outside the gene matches. Germline CDR1 is SEHNR and CDR2 is FQNEAQ (reference sequence). The CDR3 here is CASSEPRDRGGTGELFF. CDR3 nucleotides: TGTGCCAGCAGCGAGCCTCGGGACAGGGGCGGCACCGGGGAGCTGTTTTTT.

This chain uses TRBV7-2 with TRBJ2-7, with TRBD1 matching over 10 bases. The CDR3 is 15 residues long. Germline V gene lookup returns CDR1 SGHTA and CDR2 FQGNSA. The ends lost 5 bases at V and 1 base at J; junction bases unmatched: 5. The CDR3 loop is CASSGGQGRSYEQYF. The CDR3 bases are TGTGCCAGCAGCGGGGGACAGGGGCGGTCCTACGAGCAGTACTTC.

The chain couples TRBV11-3 to TRBJ1-1; a possible D gene is TRBD1 (6 bases). V dropped 5 bases and J dropped 4 bases, with 11 bases sitting between them. Germline values: CDR1 SGHNT, CDR2 YENEEA. CDR3 length: 13 amino acids. CDR3 in amino acids: CASSVNRATEAFF. Written as DNA, the CDR3 is TGTGCCAGCAGCGTAAACAGGGCCACTGAAGCTTTCTTT.

The table lists this clone with a count of one. The chain uses TRBV12-3 or TRBV12-4 and TRBJ1-1; unclear D gene. V was shortened by 7 bases and J by 1 base, with 4 bases between the two germline ends. The CDR3 extends over 11 amino acids. CDR3 protein: CASTRNTEAFF. The CDR3 DNA sequence: TGTGCCAGCACCCGGAACACTGAAGCTTTCTTT.

A remark on this clone: An end of the junction does not agree with germline; a read error may underlie this. The rearrangement links TRBV18 to TRBJ1-5, with a possible D match to TRBD1 (5 bases). Germline V gene sequence: CDR1 KGHSH, CDR2 LQKENI. The CDR3 has 13 amino acids. The CDR3 here is CASSPRGNQPQHF. For the CDR3, the DNA is TGTGCCAGCTCACCTAGGGGCAACCAGCCCCAGCATTTT.

The chain employs TRBV28 and TRBJ1-3; D possibly corresponds to TRBD1 (5 bases). The CDR3 covers 15 residues. Germline V gene sequence: CDR1 MDHEN, CDR2 SYDVKM. V lost 4 bases to trimming and J lost 7 bases, with 17 bases between them. The CDR3 region has the DNA TGTGCCAGCAGTTACTACCTCCAGGGTTCGAACACCATATATTTT. Residues: CASSYYLQGSNTIYF.

The chain is built from TRBV19 and TRBJ1-1; D gene uncertain. The germline V gene encodes CDR1 LNHDA and CDR2 SQIVND (reference sequence). The CDR3 has 15 residues. Trimming took off 5 bases at V and 3 bases at J, with 16 bases between the two ends. The CDR3 region is CASSPLEGLHTEAFF. The DNA for the CDR3 is TGTGCCAGTAGTCCCCTGGAAGGACTTCACACTGAAGCTTTCTTT.

The chain carries TRBV15 and TRBJ1-6, with D perhaps TRBD1 (6 bases). The CDR3 totals 16 residues. The germline V gene encodes CDR1 LNHNV and CDR2 YYDKDF (reference sequence). V lost 5 bases, J lost 9 bases, and 20 bases lay in between. This chain's CDR3 is CATSRDNRVMVSPLHF. Written as DNA, the CDR3 is TGTGCCACCAGCCGGGATAACAGGGTGATGGTTTCACCCCTCCACTTT.